This T cell receptor (beta chain) was sequenced for a study of T cell responses to AZD1222 COVID-19 vaccine (TCRdb year 2021). About the study as a whole: TCR sequencing covered more than 230 trial participants: 200 to 210 given two doses of AZD1222 and around 26 given two doses of MenACWY control vaccine. Enrollment into the trials was organized by age into subgroups of 18-55, 56-69 and 70-plus years, and those subgroups contained roughly 150, 30 and 60 TCR-sequenced participants, respectively.

The time point label, read with the paper, signifies: about 28 days (+/-7) after the second vaccine dose. AZD1222 recipients given second doses at about 4 weeks or at about 12 weeks were pooled, since spike-specific TCR depth and breadth were not found to differ between the two schedules. The vaccinee samples were drawn from two UK trials, COV001 and COV002, one of which was a single-blind randomized controlled phase 2/3 trial testing AZD1222 (ChAdOx1 nCoV-19) in healthy adults. Trial participant PBMC samples were collected at day 0 and day 28 after the second dose for TCRbeta chain sequencing. The CDR3 regions of human TCRbeta chains were analyzed by immunosequencing. As for how the authors treated the data: TCRs in the repertoires were matched against a reference library of SARS-CoV-2-specific TCRs that had been generated with the MIRA antigen-specificity platform. Breadth meant the fraction of unique TCRs that were SARS-CoV-2-associated, whereas depth meant the fraction of total T cells that were SARS-CoV-2-associated. Each spike-specific TCR was assigned to its reactive spike region and to a CD4 or CD8 class using the MIRA data. Log10-transformed breadth and depth values were compared by one-way ANOVA with Sidak's multiple comparisons tests. Sourced from immuneACCESS, this table was stored by TCRdb with only in-frame sequences that have V and J called. A share of the clones is absent; for the studies checked, an unresolved V gene accounts for under half, and the remainder has no known explanation. V, J and clone size are those of that table, while D and trimming were read from the DNA. The sample has under 150,000 clones on record, about 90% of them singletons. Jointly, the top ten make up approximately 9% of the sample.

The CDR3 starts with the cysteine, ends with the phenylalanine, and has 17 residues. Only the CDR3 DNA stays, 51 bases, in frame from base 1. The CDR1 and CDR2 encoded by the germline V gene (reference sequence) are LNHDA and SQIVND. Deletion took 5 bases off V and 0 bases off J, with a span of 17 bases between the germline ends. Study-level results and caveats: After two AZD1222 doses, both the breadth and the depth of spike-specific TCRs were significantly higher than at day 0 and than in MenACWY recipients. The vaccine-associated CD4 TCRs covered the entire spike protein, and the dominant responses fell in regions 160-218 and 743-854. Reportedly, almost half of the unique spike-specific TCRs recognized epitopes lying outside the regions that are mutated in the B.1.351 and B.1.1.7 variants. No day 14 peak-response samples were available, so repertoires were characterized only after the peak T cell response. Conclusions about previously exposed vaccinees were limited because only six AZD1222 recipients were SARS-CoV-2 seropositive at baseline. The 56-69-year group was small, and its depth increase did not reach significance, likely because of low power. Participants were mostly white British and included more females than males, and it was suggested by the authors that clonal diversity may have been underestimated.

On this clone: Its antigen is still unknown. Qualities for individual bases were not recorded, and no much larger clone is one base off.

The chain uses TRBV19 and TRBJ1-5, and the D gene may be TRBD1, 6 bases matching. The sample here was peripheral blood, taken 28 days after the second AZD1222 dose. The sequence was obtained from an adult who received the AZD1222 COVID-19 vaccine. The CDR3 here reads CASSLRFGGHSNQPQHF. The DNA sequence is TGTGCCAGTAGTCTTAGGTTTGGGGGGCATAGCAATCAGCCCCAGCATTTT.